This T cell receptor (beta chain) came from a study of blood T cells in healthy people across ages. Next came a second PCR, run for about 7 to 12 cycles, which used a sample-barcoded 5' primer along with a J-beta primer mix. TCRdb itself ran the 5' RACE reads through MiXCR, one entry per CDR3 protein. The data hold hundreds of thousands of distinct CDR3 sequences, with about 26% observed a single time. CDR1 and CDR2 (germline): SGHRS, YFSETQ. The CDR3 length is 11 residues. With 5 bases removed from V and 3 bases from J, the gap between germline ends came to 5 bases. A further study also used this sample, focusing on T cells of mothers and their children. That report notes: A few mothers and their six children, all healthy Caucasians, donated.

Specimen: blood. This TCR derives from a boy aged 10-17 years in good health. The J gene is TRBJ1-1, the V gene TRBV5-1; D remains ambiguous. The CDR3 protein is CASRGYTEAFF. The DNA for the CDR3 is TGCGCCAGCAGGGGCTACACTGAAGCTTTCTTT.